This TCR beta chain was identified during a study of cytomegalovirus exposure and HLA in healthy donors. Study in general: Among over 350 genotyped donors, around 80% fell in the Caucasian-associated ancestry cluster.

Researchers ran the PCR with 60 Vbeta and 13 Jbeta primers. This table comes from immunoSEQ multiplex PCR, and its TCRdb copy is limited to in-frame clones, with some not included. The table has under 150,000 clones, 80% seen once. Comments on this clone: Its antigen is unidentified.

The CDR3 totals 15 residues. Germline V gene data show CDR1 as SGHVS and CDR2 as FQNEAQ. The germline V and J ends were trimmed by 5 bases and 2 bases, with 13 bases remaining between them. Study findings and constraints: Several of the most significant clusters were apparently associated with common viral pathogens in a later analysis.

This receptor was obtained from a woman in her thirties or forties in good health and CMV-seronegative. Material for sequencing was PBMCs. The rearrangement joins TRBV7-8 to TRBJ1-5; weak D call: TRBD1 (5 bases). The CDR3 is CASSPRTGGNQPQHF. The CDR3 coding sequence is TGTGCCAGCAGCCCACGTACAGGAGGCAATCAGCCCCAGCATTTT.